A single sample gave rise to the 28 T cell receptor beta chains below, sequenced in a study of CD8 T cells in Susac syndrome. With random hexamers, reverse transcription was performed on about 0.5 to 1 ug of RNA. One entry per CDR3 protein, called by TCRdb with MiXCR from the immunoSEQ multiplex PCR reads. The sample contains over 120,000 distinct CDR3 sequences, approximately 95% of which appear only once. Source material: CD4+ T cells from PBMCs. The receptors were sampled from a human donor with Susac syndrome.

This rearrangement joins TRBV6-5 to TRBJ2-7, with D perhaps assigned TRBD1 or TRBD2 (5 bases each). CDR1 is MNHEY and CDR2 is SVGAGI in the germline V gene. The V end was cut by 5 bases, the J end by 2 bases, with 13 bases between. This CDR3 spans 14 amino acids. CDR3 nucleotide sequence: TGTGCCAGCAGTCAAGGGACCGCTACCTACGAGCAGTACTTC. The encoded protein is CASSQGTATYEQYF.

This chain links TRBV2 with TRBJ2-6; D is uncertain. Trimming took off 9 bases at V and 0 bases at J, with 9 bases between the two ends. The CDR3 sequence is 14 residues long. Germline CDR1 SNHLY, CDR2 FYNNEI. CDR3 DNA: TGTGCCAGTGCAGCCACCTCTGGGGCCAACGTCCTGACTTTC. Translating it yields CASAATSGANVLTF.

The V gene is TRBV4-3, the J gene TRBJ1-2; D is ambiguous. CDR3 length equals 14 residues. Germline V gene sequence: CDR1 LGHNA, CDR2 YSLEER. V was trimmed by 1 base and J by 5 bases, leaving 11 bases between them. The CDR3 DNA reads TGCGCCAGCAGCCAAGCGGTTTCGCGGTATGGCTACACCTTC. Its translation is CASSQAVSRYGYTF.

V usage is TRBV7-2 and J usage is TRBJ1-6; D is uncertain. Germline V gives CDR1 SGHTA, CDR2 FQGNSA. The CDR3 covers 15 residues. Trimming pared 2 bases from V and 6 bases from J, leaving 11 bases between. For the CDR3, the DNA is TGTGCCAGCAGCTTACAGGCCCCTCGTAATTCACCCCTCCACTTT. Translated, it gives CASSLQAPRNSPLHF. Based on the CDR3 plus reference TRBV7-2 and TRBJ1-6, the full variable domain is GAGVSQSPSNKVTEKGKDVELRCDPISGHTALYWYRQSLGQGLEFLIYFQGNSAPDKSGLPSDRFSAERTGGSVSTLTIQRTQQEDSAVYLCASSLQAPRNSPLHFGNGTRLTVT.

The chain has TRBV9 and TRBJ2-1, with D unclear. The CDR3 has 14 amino acids. Germline CDR1 is SGDLS and CDR2 is YYNGEE. Trimming removed 0 bases from V and 4 bases from J, with 8 bases in between. The CDR3 nucleotides are TGTGCCAGCAGCGTAGGGTACAGTTACAATGAGCAGTTCTTC. It translates to CASSVGYSYNEQFF.

This clonotype was picked up one time. The CDR3: CAWGNGGNTEAFF. CDR3 nucleotides: TGTGCCTGGGGGAATGGAGGGAACACTGAAGCTTTCTTT. The chain is built from TRBV30 and TRBJ1-1; D unresolved. The CDR3 runs to 13 residues. CDR1 is GTSNPN, CDR2 SVGIG, per germline (reference sequence). The V and J ends lost 5 bases and 1 base respectively, with 11 bases between them.

J is TRBJ2-1 and V is TRBV24-1; the D is unclear. Trimming took 7 bases from V and 1 from J, leaving 10 bases between them. The CDR3 is 14 amino acids. Per the germline V gene, CDR1 is KGHDR and CDR2 is SFDVKD. The CDR3, as DNA: TGTGCCACCAGCGACTCCGGGTCCTACAATGAGCAGTTCTTC. Protein sequence: CATSDSGSYNEQFF.

This chain uses TRBV18 with TRBJ1-1; D unclear. The V gene's germline CDR1 is KGHSH and CDR2 LQKENI. CDR3 length: 12 amino acids. V lost 2 bases and J lost 4, with 5 bases in between. The CDR3, as DNA: TGTGCCAGCTCACCAAGTATCACTGAAGCTTTCTTT. Residues: CASSPSITEAFF.

The chain has TRBV24-1 and TRBJ1-5; D is ambiguous. Germline V gene sequence: CDR1 KGHDR, CDR2 SFDVKD. The V and J ends lost 3 bases and 7 bases respectively, with 9 bases between them. The CDR3 covers 13 residues. CDR3: CATSDRAGQPQHF. CDR3 DNA sequence: TGTGCCACCAGTGATAGGGCGGGCCAGCCCCAGCATTTT.

This chain uses TRBV7-3 with TRBJ2-3; 9 bases line up with TRBD2. The ends lost 6 bases at V and 7 bases at J; junction bases unmatched: 11. CDR1 is SGHTA, CDR2 FQGTGA, per germline. This CDR3 has 15 amino acids. For the CDR3, the DNA is TGTGCCAGCAGTCCTTCCGGGACTAGCCTAAATACGCAGTATTTT. Protein product: CASSPSGTSLNTQYF.

This clonotype was counted a single time. This chain connects TRBV30 to TRBJ1-5; D is ambiguous. Germline V CDR1 and CDR2: GTSNPN, SVGIG (reference sequence). Deletions cut 0 bases from V and 3 bases from J, with 12 bases between. The CDR3 consists of 15 residues. CDR3 bases: TGTGCCTGGAGTGTACGGGGAAGGCTCAATCAGCCCCAGCATTTT. It specifies CAWSVRGRLNQPQHF.

This chain connects TRBV25-1 to TRBJ2-5; D remains unclear. The V and J ends lost 1 base and 5 bases respectively, with 11 bases between them. CDR1 and CDR2 (germline): MGHDK, SYGVNS. The CDR3 sequence is 14 residues long. CDR3 sequence (DNA): TGTGCCAGCAGTGAATCAGTAAGGACGGAGACCCAGTACTTC. Its translation is CASSESVRTETQYF. Full variable domain (remainder filled in from reference TRBV25-1 and TRBJ2-5): EADIYQTPRYLVIGTGKKITLECSQTMGHDKMYWYQQDPGMELHLIHYSYGVNSTEKGDLSSESTVSRIRTEHFPLTLESARPSHTSQYLCASSESVRTETQYFGPGTRLLVL.

The chain couples TRBV7-9 to TRBJ1-2; unclear D gene. CDR3 length: 12 residues. Germline lookup yields CDR1 SEHNR and CDR2 FQNEAQ (reference sequence). V was trimmed by 3 bases and J by 7 bases, leaving 9 bases between them. The CDR3 DNA is TGTGCCAGCAGCTTCGTATACGCTGGCTACACCTTC. As protein: CASSFVYAGYTF.

The genes are TRBV20-1 and TRBJ2-7; the match to TRBD2 covers 8 bases. The CDR3 sequence is 15 residues long. With V trimmed by 3 bases and J by 0 bases, 7 bases remained unmatched. Germline-derived CDR1 and CDR2 are DFQATT and SNEGSKA (reference sequence). The CDR3 coding sequence is TGCAGTGCTAGCCCTCTAGCGGGTGACTCCTACGAGCAGTACTTC. Translated: CSASPLAGDSYEQYF.

The rearrangement uses TRBV29-1 and TRBJ1-1, with D unclear. Per the germline V gene, CDR1 is SQVTM and CDR2 is ANQGSEA. The V end was cut by 7 bases, the J end by 3 bases, with 12 bases between. The CDR3 totals 12 residues. The CDR3 is CSAEIWDTEAFF. CDR3 sequence (DNA): TGCAGCGCAGAAATCTGGGACACTGAAGCTTTCTTT.

The chain has TRBV7-9 and TRBJ2-3, with 7 bases lining up with TRBD2. Germline-derived CDR1 and CDR2 are SEHNR and FQNEAQ (reference sequence). The length of the CDR3 is 16 residues. The V segment lost 1 base and the J segment 1 base; nucleotides outside the gene matches: 5. The DNA for the CDR3 is TGTGCCAGCAGCTTAGTCGTGCTAGCGGGCACAGATACGCAGTATTTT. Translating gives CASSLVVLAGTDTQYF.

J is TRBJ2-7 and V is TRBV30; TRBD1 agrees at 12 bases. The V and J ends lost 1 base and 1 base, in that order; junction bases with no gene match: 5. The germline V gene has CDR1 GTSNPN and CDR2 SVGIG (reference sequence). The CDR3 is 16 residues long. The CDR3 nucleotides read TGTGCCTGGAGTGGGGGACAGGGGGCCCCGTCCTACGAGCAGTACTTC. As protein: CAWSGGQGAPSYEQYF.

The rearrangement uses TRBV12-3 or TRBV12-4 and TRBJ2-1, with TRBD1 matching 10 bases. The CDR3 is 15 amino acids. The ends lost 5 bases at V and 2 bases at J; junction bases unmatched: 3. The CDR3 bases are TGTGCCAGCAGTCGCGGACAGGGGGCCTACAATGAGCAGTTCTTC. Translating gives CASSRGQGAYNEQFF.

V gene TRBV14 combines with J gene TRBJ1-2; the D is unclear. V lost 2 bases, J lost 7 bases, and 20 bases lay in between. The germline V gene encodes CDR1 SGHDN and CDR2 FVKESK. CDR3 length: 16 residues. This CDR3 is CASSQLGEIGIFGYTF. CDR3 bases: TGTGCCAGCAGCCAATTAGGTGAAATCGGAATCTTTGGCTACACCTTC.

This chain links TRBV7-6 with TRBJ1-2; D gene uncertain. Trimming took off 5 bases at V and 8 bases at J, with 15 bases between the two ends. The CDR3 contains 13 residues. Germline V gene data show CDR1 as SGHVS and CDR2 as FNYEAQ. As DNA, the CDR3 is TGTGCCAGCAGCACACTTTCGTCCAAGGGCTACACCTTC. It specifies CASSTLSSKGYTF.

This clonotype was observed a single time. CDR3 residues: CSAQRPQYGYTF. The CDR3, as DNA: TGCAGTGCCCAACGTCCACAGTATGGCTACACCTTC. V and J are TRBV20-1 and TRBJ1-2; D unclear. Germline V CDR1 and CDR2: DFQATT, SNEGSKA (reference sequence). The germline V and J ends were trimmed by 6 bases and 5 bases, with 13 bases remaining between them. This CDR3 spans 12 amino acids.

V is TRBV4-3 and J is TRBJ2-1, with 14 bases identical to TRBD2. This CDR3 spans 17 amino acids. Per germline, CDR1 LGHNA and CDR2 YSLEER. The trim removed 4 bases at V and 9 bases at J, leaving 11 bases unmatched. The CDR3 nucleotides read TGCGCCAGCAGCCGAGGCAGACTAGCGGGAGGGGGGAGTGAGCAGTTCTTC. The encoded protein is CASSRGRLAGGGSEQFF.

The CDR3 protein is CASNAMGIPRGYTF. Here the CDR3 DNA reads TGTGCCAGTAACGCAATGGGGATCCCGAGGGGCTACACCTTC. The chain carries TRBV19 and TRBJ1-2; D gene unclear. The CDR3 length is 14 residues. The V end lost 7 bases, the J end lost 8 bases, and 20 bases lay between the germline ends. CDR1 LNHDA and CDR2 SQIVND come from the germline V gene (reference sequence).

V and J are TRBV9 and TRBJ2-7; 10 bases are shared with TRBD1. Germline trimming cut 0 bases from V and 3 bases from J; bases unmatched to any gene: 0. Germline V CDR1 and CDR2: SGDLS, YYNGEE. This CDR3 spans 14 amino acids. The CDR3 spells CASSVGDRGYEQYF. The CDR3 coding sequence is TGTGCCAGCAGCGTAGGGGACAGGGGCTACGAGCAGTACTTC.

In DNA form, the CDR3 reads TGCAGTGCGGTCGCGGGATTCTACGAGCAGTACTTC. Residues: CSAVAGFYEQYF. The chain employs TRBV20-1 and TRBJ2-7; maybe TRBD2 (6 bases). The CDR3 sequence is 12 residues long. The germline CDR1 and CDR2 sequences are DFQATT and SNEGSKA (reference sequence). Trimming shortened V by 6 bases and J by 3 bases, and 12 bases separated the two germline ends.

V gene TRBV9 combines with J gene TRBJ1-2; no definite D call. The CDR3 is made up of 14 amino acids. Germline CDR1 is SGDLS and CDR2 is YYNGEE. V was clipped by 3 bases and J by 0 bases, with 9 bases between them. CDR3 in DNA: TGTGCCAGCAGCGCCTCCCCCACTAACTATGGCTACACCTTC. Protein product: CASSASPTNYGYTF.

This rearrangement joins TRBV7-2 to TRBJ2-5; no clear D. Trimming removed 1 base from V and 1 base from J, with 13 bases in between. The CDR3 runs to 16 residues. Germline values: CDR1 SGHTA, CDR2 FQGNSA. The CDR3 loop reads CASSLGPPTVQETQYF. The CDR3 DNA is TGTGCCAGCAGCTTAGGCCCCCCTACGGTCCAAGAGACCCAGTACTTC.

This clonotype was observed once. CDR3 sequence: CSARPGGGQPQHF. As DNA, the CDR3 is TGCAGTGCTAGACCGGGGGGAGGGCAGCCCCAGCATTTT. The chain joins TRBV20-1 to TRBJ1-5, with D tentatively TRBD1 (5 bases). Trimming left V 2 bases short and J 7 bases short, with 12 bases between. This CDR3 comprises 13 residues. CDR1 and CDR2 (germline): DFQATT, SNEGSKA (reference sequence).